This passage covers 9 T cell receptor beta chains from one sample sequenced in a study of immune heterogeneity within non-small cell lung tumors. Using 32 V and 13 J primers, multiplex PCR amplified TCR beta CDR3. TCRdb re-analysed the multiplex PCR reads in MiXCR, keeping a single row per CDR3 protein. The table records 22,000 or so distinct CDR3 sequences, approximately 30% of them present only once. Bulk tumor genomic DNA was the template, and each sample received around 0.55 ug. Surgical sampling yielded several biopsies per primary tumor (spaced far apart). Patients underwent curative surgery for non-small cell lung cancer (untreated and newly diagnosed). Material: lung tumor tissue. The receptors come from a man aged 35 to 55 with non-small cell lung cancer.

Remarks on this clonotype: A much bigger clone sits one base away, suggesting this may be a read error. The chain carries TRBV10-1 and TRBJ1-3; D not certain. The CDR3 has 16 amino acids. CDR1 and CDR2 (germline): WNHNN, SYGVQD (reference sequence). The CDR3 spells CASTGSLFLSGNTLYF. In DNA form, the CDR3 reads TGCGCCAGCACTGGCAGCCTATTTCTCTCTGGAAACACCCTATATTTT.

This clonotype was detected only a few times. The chain's CDR3 is CSAREGITEAFF. In DNA form, the CDR3 reads TGCAGTGCTAGAGAGGGGATCACTGAAGCTTTCTTT. The V gene is TRBV20-1, the J gene TRBJ1-1; D not certain. Looked up from germline, CDR1 is DFQATT and CDR2 is SNEGSKA (reference sequence). The CDR3 has 12 amino acids. Trimming took off 0 bases at V and 4 bases at J, with 6 bases between the two ends.

The chain couples TRBV7-9 to TRBJ2-1; TRBD1 aligns across 9 bases. The V and J ends lost 5 bases and 2 bases, in that order; junction bases with no gene match: 4. The CDR3 spans 15 residues. Per the germline V gene, CDR1 is SEHNR and CDR2 is FQNEAQ (reference sequence). This CDR3 reads CASSPTGGTYNEQFF. DNA of the CDR3: TGTGCCAGCAGCCCGACAGGGGGAACCTACAATGAGCAGTTCTTC.

Notes on this clonotype: This could be a read error, since a much larger clone is one nucleotide away. The V call is TRBV12-3 or TRBV12-4, the J call TRBJ2-1; a possible D gene is TRBD1 (5 bases). The ends were cut back, 3 bases at V and 7 bases at J, with 13 bases in the middle. The CDR3 length is 14 residues. In nucleotides, the CDR3 is TGTGCCAGCAGTTTTGTCAGGGTTCCTAATGAGCAGTTCTTC. This gives the protein CASSFVRVPNEQFF.

This clonotype was seen a few times. The chain has TRBV20-1 and TRBJ2-5; 9 bases agree with TRBD2. The ends lost 1 base at V and 5 bases at J; junction bases unmatched: 14. Looked up from germline, CDR1 is DFQATT and CDR2 is SNEGSKA (reference sequence). The CDR3 sequence is 17 residues long. The CDR3 protein is CSARVAIGAGGGETQYF. In DNA form, the CDR3 reads TGCAGTGCTAGAGTTGCAATCGGGGCGGGAGGGGGGGAGACCCAGTACTTC.

This clonotype was found a few times. The chain carries TRBV10-2 and TRBJ2-3; tentatively, D is TRBD2 (6 bases). The CDR3 is 15 amino acids. V dropped 0 bases and J dropped 5 bases, with 12 bases sitting between them. Germline assignment: CDR1 WSHSY and CDR2 SAAADI. The CDR3 nucleotides are TGCGCCAGCAGTGAGTCGAGGAGGGATGGAGATACGCAGTATTTT. Translation: CASSESRRDGDTQYF.

This clonotype is termed medium-sized. The chain uses TRBV10-3 and TRBJ1-5, with 11 bases lining up with TRBD1. The CDR3 consists of 13 residues. Germline values: CDR1 ENHRY, CDR2 SYGVKD. In nucleotides, the CDR3 is TGTGCTACGGACAGGGGGCACAATCAGCCCCAGCATTTT. Translation gives CATDRGHNQPQHF.

A note on this clonotype: A much larger clonotype is one base distant, so this may be a read error. The chain recombines TRBV6-1 with TRBJ1-2; 9 bases are a match to TRBD1. Germline-derived CDR1 and CDR2 are MNHNS and SASEGT. The CDR3 contains 15 residues. CDR3 sequence (DNA): TGTGCCAGCAGGGGAGGGACAGGGACCCACTATGCCTACACCTTC. It is translated as CASRGGTGTHYAYTF.

Here the CDR3 reads CASSREASSLYNEQFF. The CDR3 bases are TGTGCCAGTAGTCGAGAAGCGAGCAGCCTCTACAATGAGCAGTTCTTC. J is TRBJ2-1 and V is TRBV19; D not resolved. Germline CDR1 LNHDA, CDR2 SQIVND (reference sequence). V lost 5 bases, J lost 3 bases, and 17 bases lay in between. The CDR3 spans 16 residues.